The present T cell receptor (beta chain) was sequenced within a study of beta chain features in type 1 diabetes. The overall study: Examined across all samples were about 99,000,000 sorted cells.

Approximately 110 mL of blood, on average, came from one heparinised draw per donor. A word on this clone: Its antigen is unidentified.

Study-wide points: cDNA sequencing could over-represent cells with high TCR expression. Type 1 diabetes patients had TCRB CDR3s that were shorter (moderately but significantly so) in all four CD4+ subsets.

Sequenced material consisted of expressed TCRB transcripts (all of the isolated RNA was reverse transcribed). Each sample of naive, central memory or regulatory T cells had, on average, roughly 3.6 million reads. Profiled with immunoSEQ multiplex PCR; TCRdb holds only in-frame clones, not every one. The data show some 240,000 clones, roughly 17% seen once. V lost 0 bases and J lost 9; bases outside the gene matches: 10. The CDR3 has 16 residues. Germline CDR1 reads SGDLS; CDR2 reads YYNGEE. The source of this sequence is a man aged 25-40 years with type 1 diabetes. The chain couples TRBV9 to TRBJ2-1; 9 bases are shared with TRBD2. Sequencing used naive CD4+ T cells from blood. In DNA, the CDR3 is TGTGCCAGCAGCGTAGCTGGCGGGAGGGCGCGCAGTGAGCAGTTCTTC. Amino acids: CASSVAGGRARSEQFF.